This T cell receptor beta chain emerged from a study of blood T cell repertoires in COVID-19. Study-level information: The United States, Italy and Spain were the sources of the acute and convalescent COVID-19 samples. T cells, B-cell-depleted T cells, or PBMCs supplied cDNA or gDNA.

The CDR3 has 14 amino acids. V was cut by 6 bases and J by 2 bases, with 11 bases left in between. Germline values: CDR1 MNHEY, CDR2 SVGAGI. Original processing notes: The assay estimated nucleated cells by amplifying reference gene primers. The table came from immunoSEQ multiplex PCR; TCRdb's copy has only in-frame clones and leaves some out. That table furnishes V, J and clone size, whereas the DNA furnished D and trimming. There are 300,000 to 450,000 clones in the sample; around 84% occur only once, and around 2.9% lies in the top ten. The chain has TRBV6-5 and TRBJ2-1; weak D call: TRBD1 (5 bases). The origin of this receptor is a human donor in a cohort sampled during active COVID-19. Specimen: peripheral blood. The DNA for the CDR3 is TGTGCCAGCAGACCCAGGGTAACCTACAATGAGCAGTTCTTC. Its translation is CASRPRVTYNEQFF.